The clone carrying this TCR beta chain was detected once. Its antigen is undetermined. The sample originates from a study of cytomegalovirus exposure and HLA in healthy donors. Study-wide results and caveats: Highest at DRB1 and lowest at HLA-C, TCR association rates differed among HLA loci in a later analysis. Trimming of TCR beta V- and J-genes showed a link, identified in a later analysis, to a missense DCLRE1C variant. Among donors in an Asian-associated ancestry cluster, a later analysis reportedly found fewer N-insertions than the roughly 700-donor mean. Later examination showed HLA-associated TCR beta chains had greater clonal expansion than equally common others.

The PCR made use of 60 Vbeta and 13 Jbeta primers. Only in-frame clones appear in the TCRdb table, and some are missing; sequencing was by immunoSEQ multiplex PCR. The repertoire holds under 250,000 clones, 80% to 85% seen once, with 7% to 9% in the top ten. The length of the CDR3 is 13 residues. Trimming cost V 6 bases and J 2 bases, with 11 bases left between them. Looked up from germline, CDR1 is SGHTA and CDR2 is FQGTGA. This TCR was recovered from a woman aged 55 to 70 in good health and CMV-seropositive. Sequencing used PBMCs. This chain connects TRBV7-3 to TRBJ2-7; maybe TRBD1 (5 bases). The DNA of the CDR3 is TGTGCCAGCAGTCCAGGGATCCCCTACGAGCAGTACTTC. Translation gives CASSPGIPYEQYF.